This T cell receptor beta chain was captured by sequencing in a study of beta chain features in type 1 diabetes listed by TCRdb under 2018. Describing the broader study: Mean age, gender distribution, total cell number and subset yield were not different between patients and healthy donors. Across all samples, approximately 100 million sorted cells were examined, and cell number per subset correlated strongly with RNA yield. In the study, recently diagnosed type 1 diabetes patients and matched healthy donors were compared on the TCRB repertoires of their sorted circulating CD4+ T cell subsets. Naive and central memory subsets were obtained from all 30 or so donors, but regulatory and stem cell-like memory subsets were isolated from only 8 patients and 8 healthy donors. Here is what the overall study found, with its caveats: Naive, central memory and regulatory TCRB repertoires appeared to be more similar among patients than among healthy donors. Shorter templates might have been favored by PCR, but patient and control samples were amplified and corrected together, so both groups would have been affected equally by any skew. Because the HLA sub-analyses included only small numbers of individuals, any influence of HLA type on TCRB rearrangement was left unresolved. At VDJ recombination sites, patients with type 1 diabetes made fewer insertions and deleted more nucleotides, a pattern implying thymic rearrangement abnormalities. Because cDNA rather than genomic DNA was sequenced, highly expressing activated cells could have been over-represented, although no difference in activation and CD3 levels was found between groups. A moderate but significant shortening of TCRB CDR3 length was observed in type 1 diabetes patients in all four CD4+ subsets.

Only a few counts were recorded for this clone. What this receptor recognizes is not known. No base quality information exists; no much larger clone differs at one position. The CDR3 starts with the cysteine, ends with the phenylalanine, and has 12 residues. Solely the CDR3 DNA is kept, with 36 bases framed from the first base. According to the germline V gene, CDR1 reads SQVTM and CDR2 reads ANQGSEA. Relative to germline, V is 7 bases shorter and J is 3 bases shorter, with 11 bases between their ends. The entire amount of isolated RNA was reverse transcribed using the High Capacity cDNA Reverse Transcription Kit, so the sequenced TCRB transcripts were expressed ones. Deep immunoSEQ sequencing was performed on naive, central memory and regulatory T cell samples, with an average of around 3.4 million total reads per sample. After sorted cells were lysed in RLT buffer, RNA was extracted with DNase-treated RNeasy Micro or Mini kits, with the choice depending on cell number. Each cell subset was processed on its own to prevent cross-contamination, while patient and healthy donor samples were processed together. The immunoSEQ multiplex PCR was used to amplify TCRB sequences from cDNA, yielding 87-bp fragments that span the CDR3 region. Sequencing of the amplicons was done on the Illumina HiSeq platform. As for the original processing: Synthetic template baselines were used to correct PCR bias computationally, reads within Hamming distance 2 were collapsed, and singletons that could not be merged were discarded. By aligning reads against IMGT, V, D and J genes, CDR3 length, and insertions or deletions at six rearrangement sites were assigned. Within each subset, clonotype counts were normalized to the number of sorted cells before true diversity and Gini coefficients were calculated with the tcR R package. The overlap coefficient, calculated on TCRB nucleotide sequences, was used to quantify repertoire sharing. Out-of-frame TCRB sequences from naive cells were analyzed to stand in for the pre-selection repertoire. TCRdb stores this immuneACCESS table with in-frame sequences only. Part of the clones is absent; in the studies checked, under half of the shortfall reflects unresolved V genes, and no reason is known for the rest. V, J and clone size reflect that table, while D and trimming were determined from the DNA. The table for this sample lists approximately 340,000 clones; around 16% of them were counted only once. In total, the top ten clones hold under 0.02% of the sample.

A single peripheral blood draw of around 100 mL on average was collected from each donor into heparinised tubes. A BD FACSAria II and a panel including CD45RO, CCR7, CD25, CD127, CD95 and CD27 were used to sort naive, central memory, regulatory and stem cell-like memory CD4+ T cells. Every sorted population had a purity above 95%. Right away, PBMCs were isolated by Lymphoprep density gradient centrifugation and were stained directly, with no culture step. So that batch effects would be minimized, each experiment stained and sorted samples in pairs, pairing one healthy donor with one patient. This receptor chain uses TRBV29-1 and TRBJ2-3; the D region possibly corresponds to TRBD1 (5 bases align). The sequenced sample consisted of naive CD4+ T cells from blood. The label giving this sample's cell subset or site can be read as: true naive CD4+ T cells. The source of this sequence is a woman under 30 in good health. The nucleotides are TGCAGCGACGGACAAGTGACAGATACGCAGTATTTT. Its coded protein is CSDGQVTDTQYF.